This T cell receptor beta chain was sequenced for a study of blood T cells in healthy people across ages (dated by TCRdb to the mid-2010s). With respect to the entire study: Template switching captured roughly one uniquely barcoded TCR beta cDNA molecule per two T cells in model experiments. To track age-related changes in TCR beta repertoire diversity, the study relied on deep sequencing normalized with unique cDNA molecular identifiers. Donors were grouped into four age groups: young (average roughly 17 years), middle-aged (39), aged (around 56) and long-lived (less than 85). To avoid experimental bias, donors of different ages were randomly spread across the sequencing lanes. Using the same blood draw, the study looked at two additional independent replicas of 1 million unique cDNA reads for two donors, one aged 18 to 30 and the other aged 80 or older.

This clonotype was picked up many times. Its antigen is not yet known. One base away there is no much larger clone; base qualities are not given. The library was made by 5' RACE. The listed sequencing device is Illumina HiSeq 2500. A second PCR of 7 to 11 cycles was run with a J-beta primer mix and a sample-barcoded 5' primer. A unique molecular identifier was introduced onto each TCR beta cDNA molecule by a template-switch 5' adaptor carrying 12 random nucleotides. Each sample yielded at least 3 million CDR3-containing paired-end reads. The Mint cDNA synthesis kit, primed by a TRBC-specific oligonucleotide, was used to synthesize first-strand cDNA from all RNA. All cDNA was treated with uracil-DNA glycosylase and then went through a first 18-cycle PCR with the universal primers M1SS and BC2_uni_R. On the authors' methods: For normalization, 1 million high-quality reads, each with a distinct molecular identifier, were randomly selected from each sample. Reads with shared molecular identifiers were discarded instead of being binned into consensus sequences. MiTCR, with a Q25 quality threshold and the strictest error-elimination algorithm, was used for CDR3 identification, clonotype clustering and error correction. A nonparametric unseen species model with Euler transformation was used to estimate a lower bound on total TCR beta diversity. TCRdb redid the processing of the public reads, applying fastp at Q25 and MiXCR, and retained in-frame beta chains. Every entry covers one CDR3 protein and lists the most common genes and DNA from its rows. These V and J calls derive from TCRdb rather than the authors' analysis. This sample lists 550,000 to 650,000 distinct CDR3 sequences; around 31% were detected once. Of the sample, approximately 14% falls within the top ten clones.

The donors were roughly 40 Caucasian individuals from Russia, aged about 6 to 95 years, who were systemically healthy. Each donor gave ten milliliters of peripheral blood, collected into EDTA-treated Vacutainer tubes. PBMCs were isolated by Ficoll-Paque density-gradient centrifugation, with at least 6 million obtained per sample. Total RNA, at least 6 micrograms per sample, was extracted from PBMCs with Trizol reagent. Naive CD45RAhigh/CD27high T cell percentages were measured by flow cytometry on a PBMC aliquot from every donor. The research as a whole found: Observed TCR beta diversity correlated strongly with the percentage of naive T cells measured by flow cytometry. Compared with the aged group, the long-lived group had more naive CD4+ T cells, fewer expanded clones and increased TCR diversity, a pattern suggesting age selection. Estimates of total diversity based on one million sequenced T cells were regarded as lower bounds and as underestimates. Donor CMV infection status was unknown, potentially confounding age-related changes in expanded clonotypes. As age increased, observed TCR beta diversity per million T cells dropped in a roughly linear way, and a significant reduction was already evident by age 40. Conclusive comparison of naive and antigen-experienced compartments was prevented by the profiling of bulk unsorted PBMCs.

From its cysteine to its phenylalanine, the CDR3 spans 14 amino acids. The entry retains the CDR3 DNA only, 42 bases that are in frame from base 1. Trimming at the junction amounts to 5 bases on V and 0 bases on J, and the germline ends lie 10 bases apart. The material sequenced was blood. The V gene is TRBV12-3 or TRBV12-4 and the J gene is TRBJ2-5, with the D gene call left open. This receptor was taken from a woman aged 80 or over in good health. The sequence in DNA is TGTGCCAGCAGTATCGGCGGAAACCAAGAGACCCAGTACTTC. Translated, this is CASSIGGNQETQYF.